Following are 2 T cell receptor beta chains from one sample sequenced in a study of shared clonotypes between healthy human individuals (dated by TCRdb to the early 2020s). The protocol used for the library was the immunoSEQ multiplex PCR assay. Drawn from immuneACCESS, this table holds only the in-frame rearrangements with V and J called that TCRdb kept. Clones are partly lost; checked studies trace under half to an unresolved V gene and leave the rest unexplained. Recorded for this sample are 700,000 or so clones; about 78% of them occurred a single time. The ten largest clones capture about 1.8% of the sample. What was sequenced was memory CD4+ T cells sorted from blood. This sample's cell subset or site label indicates: CD45RA-negative fraction. The receptors shown here come from a young woman in good health.

The rearrangement uses TRBV28 and TRBJ1-1, with TRBD1 identical over 7 bases. CDR3 size: 13 residues. Per germline, CDR1 MDHEN and CDR2 SYDVKM. V shed 6 bases, J shed 11 bases, and the junction held 12 bases outside the gene matches. As DNA, the CDR3 is TGTGCCAGCAGGACGACAGGGCCCCCGCGTGCTTTCTTT. Protein product: CASRTTGPPRAFF.

J is TRBJ2-3 and V is TRBV5-1, with TRBD2 identical over 9 bases. The V gene's germline CDR1 is SGHRS and CDR2 YFSETQ. Trimming cost V 0 bases and J 5 bases; bases outside gene matches: 7. CDR3 length equals 16 residues. The DNA of the CDR3 is TGCGCCAGCAGCTTGGAGCTAGCGGGAACCAGAGATACGCAGTATTTT. Protein sequence: CASSLELAGTRDTQYF.